The clone carrying this T cell receptor beta chain was seen only once. The time point was: after dendritic cell vaccination, including at tumor progression/relapse. These data are taken from a study of glioma-infiltrating T cells after dendritic cell vaccination. Study-wide background: Patients received autologous tumor lysate-pulsed dendritic cell vaccination between about 2003 and 2012.

TCRdb's copy holds only in-frame clones and misses some; the assay was immunoSEQ multiplex PCR. This table holds roughly 62,000 clones, 70% to 85% found once. The sequence came from a human donor with glioblastoma. The sequencing here drew on blood, taken after dendritic cell vaccination.

CDR3 sequence: CASREGRTVNSPLHF. Here the CDR3 DNA reads TGTGCCTCTAGGGAGGGACGGACCGTCAATTCACCCCTCCACTTT. The chain recombines TRBV19 with TRBJ1-6; TRBD1 might be the D (5 bases). Trimming took 11 bases from V and 7 from J, leaving 21 bases between them. Germline lookup yields CDR1 LNHDA and CDR2 SQIVND (reference sequence). The CDR3 is 15 residues long.